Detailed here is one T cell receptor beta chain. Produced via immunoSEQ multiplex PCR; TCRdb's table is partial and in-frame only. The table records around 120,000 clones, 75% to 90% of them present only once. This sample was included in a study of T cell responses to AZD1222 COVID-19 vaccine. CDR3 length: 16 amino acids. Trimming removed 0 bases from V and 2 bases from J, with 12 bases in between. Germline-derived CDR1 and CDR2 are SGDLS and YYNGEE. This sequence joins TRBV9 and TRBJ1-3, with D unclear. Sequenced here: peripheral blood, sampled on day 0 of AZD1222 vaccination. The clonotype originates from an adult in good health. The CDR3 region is CASSVEGELPGNTIYF. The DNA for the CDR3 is TGTGCCAGCAGCGTAGAAGGAGAATTACCTGGAAACACCATATATTTT.